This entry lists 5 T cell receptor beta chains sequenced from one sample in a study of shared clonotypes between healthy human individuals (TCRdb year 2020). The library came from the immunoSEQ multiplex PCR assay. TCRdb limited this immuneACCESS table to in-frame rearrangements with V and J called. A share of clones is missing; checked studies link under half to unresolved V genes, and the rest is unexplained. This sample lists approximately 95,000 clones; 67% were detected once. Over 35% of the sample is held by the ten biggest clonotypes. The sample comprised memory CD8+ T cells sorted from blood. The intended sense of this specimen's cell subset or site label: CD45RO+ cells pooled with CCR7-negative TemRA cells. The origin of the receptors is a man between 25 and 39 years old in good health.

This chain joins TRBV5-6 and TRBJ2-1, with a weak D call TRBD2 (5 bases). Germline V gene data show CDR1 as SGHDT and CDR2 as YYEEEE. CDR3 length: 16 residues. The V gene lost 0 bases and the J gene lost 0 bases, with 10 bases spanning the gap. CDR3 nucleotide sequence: TGTGCCAGCAGCTTGGGGTCTAGCACCTCCTACAATGAGCAGTTCTTC. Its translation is CASSLGSSTSYNEQFF. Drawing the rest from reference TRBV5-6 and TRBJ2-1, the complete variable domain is DAGVTQSPTHLIKTRGQQVTLRCSPKSGHDTVSWYQQALGQGPQFIFQYYEEEERQRGNFPDRFSGHQFPNYSSELNVNALLLGDSALYLCASSLGSSTSYNEQFFGPGTRLTVL.

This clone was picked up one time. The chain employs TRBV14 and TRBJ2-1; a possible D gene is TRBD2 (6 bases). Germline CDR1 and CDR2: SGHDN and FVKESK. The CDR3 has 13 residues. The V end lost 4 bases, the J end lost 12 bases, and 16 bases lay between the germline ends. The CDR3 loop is CASSPELRELQFF. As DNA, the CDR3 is TGTGCCAGCAGCCCAGAATTACGGGAGTTGCAGTTCTTC.

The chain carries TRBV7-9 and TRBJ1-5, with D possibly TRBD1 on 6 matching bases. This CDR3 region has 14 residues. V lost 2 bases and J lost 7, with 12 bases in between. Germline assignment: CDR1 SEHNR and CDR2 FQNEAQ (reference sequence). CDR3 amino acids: CASSLQGTGQPQHF. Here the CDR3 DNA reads TGTGCCAGCAGCTTACAGGGGACGGGCCAGCCCCAGCATTTT.

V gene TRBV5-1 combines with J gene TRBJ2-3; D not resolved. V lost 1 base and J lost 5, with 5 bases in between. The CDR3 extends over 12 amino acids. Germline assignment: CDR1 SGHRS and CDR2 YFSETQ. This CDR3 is CASSLNQDTQYF. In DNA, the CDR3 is TGCGCCAGCAGCTTGAACCAAGATACGCAGTATTTT.

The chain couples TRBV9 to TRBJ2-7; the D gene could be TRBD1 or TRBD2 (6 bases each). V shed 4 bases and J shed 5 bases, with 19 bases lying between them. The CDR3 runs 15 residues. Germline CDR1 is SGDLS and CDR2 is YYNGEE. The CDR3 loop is CASSLGGGYNNEQYF. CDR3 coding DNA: TGTGCCAGCAGCTTAGGAGGGGGGTATAACAACGAGCAGTACTTC.